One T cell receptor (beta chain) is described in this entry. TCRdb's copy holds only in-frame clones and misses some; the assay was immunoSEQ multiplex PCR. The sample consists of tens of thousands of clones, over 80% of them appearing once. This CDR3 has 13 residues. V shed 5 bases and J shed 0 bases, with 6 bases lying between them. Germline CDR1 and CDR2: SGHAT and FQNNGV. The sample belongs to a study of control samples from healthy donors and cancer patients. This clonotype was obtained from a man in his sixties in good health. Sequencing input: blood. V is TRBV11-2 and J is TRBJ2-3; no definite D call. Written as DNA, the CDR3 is TGTGCCAGCAGCGGGTATAGCACAGATACGCAGTATTTT. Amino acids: CASSGYSTDTQYF.